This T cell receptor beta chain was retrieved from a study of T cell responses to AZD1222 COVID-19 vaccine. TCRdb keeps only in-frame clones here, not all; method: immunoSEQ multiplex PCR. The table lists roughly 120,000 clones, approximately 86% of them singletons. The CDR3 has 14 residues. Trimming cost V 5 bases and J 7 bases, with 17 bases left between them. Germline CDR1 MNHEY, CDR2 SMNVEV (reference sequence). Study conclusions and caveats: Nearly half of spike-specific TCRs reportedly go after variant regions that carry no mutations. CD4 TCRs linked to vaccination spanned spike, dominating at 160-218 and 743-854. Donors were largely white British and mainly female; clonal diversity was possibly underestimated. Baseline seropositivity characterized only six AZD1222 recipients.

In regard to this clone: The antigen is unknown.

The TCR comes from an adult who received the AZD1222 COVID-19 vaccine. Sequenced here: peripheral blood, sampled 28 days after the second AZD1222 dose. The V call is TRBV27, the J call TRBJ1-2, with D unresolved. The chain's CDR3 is CASSPTHTSIGYTF. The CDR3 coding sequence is TGTGCCAGCAGTCCAACGCATACGTCCATTGGCTACACCTTC.